The T cell receptor (beta chain) under discussion was sequenced for a study of T-cell memory formation after mild COVID-19 (dated by TCRdb to the early 2020s). Some background on the complete study: Most TCR sequence clusters were specific to one of the two donors. In a couple of donors, T-cell clones that expanded and contracted after mild COVID-19 were tracked by sequencing TCRalpha and TCRbeta repertoires over time. Two young, previously healthy adult volunteers made up the cohort, one male and one female.

V is shortened by 3 bases, J by 9 bases, and the region joining them spans 17 bases. Including the terminal cysteine and phenylalanine, the CDR3 comprises 14 residues. The kept DNA is CDR3 alone, 42 bases in frame from the first base. The germline V gene specifies SGHTA as CDR1 and FQGNSA as CDR2. This clonotype has only a few counts. This receptor's antigen is unknown. No base quality values were provided; no much bigger clone lies one nucleotide off. Sequencing was performed on an Illumina NovaSeq 6000. TCRalpha and TCRbeta cDNA libraries were constructed by 5'RACE with constant-segment primers, with sample barcodes and unique molecular identifiers being introduced. Trizol reagent was used to extract RNA from every sample. Amplification of the libraries took two PCR steps, and the second step added a second sample barcode plus Illumina TruSeq adapters. The libraries were sequenced on an Illumina NovaSeq using 2 x 150 bp paired-end reads. The paper's processing steps were these. With migec v1.2.7, reads were demultiplexed and then collapsed into UMI-guided consensus sequences. Using mixcr v2.1.11, UMI consensuses were aligned to TRA and TRB V and J templates and then assembled into clonotypes. Expanded or contracted clonotypes were those called significant by both edgeR and NoisET, with noise models trained on biological replicates. edgeR calls used a false discovery rate-adjusted p below 0.01 and a log2 fold-change threshold of 1. As an exploratory analysis of dynamics, max-normalized trajectories of the 1000 most abundant clonotypes were examined by PCA with hierarchical clustering. The CD4 or CD8 phenotype of responding clones was assigned using the separately sequenced CD4+ and CD8+ repertoires. Starting from the raw public reads, TCRdb applied fastp trimming at Q25, assembled clones with MiXCR and retained in-frame beta chains. Rows are combined by CDR3 protein, so each entry shows the most common genes and DNA. In this record, the V and J calls reflect TCRdb's handling and not the investigators' own analysis. The sample table holds about 430,000 distinct CDR3 sequences, of which under 20% were seen once. The top ten clones comprise 20% to 25% of the sample.

Ficoll-Paque density gradient centrifugation was used to isolate PBMCs. What the authors observed across the whole study: The study included only a couple of mild cases, and larger cohorts that include severe cases with pre-infection samples were judged to be necessary. Contracting CD4+ clones turned up mainly in the CM and EM memory subsets, whereas EMRA was where CD8+ clones were enriched. Balanced CD4/CD8 phenotypes were observed for clones contracting from day 15 to 85, whereas a bias towards CD4+ was observed for a second wave of clones expanding from day 15 to 37. Some responding clones were detected in pre-infection memory, suggesting pre-existing cross-reactive memory T cells joined the SARS-CoV-2 response. Whether the second-wave clones peaking on day 37 were SARS-CoV-2 specific was not confirmed.

This TCR came from a man between 18 and 35 years old who had mild COVID-19 (a few samples of this study predate the infection). The sample titles of this study are shuffled in the database, so cell type and time point are left out; the donor was told from shared clones. Material for sequencing was PBMCs or a T cell subset sorted from them (not recorded which). The rearranged segments are TRBV7-2 and TRBJ2-5; the D gene cannot be named for sure. The CDR3 corresponds to CASSFGLGAASQYF. The nucleotides are TGTGCCAGCAGCTTCGGGCTCGGTGCGGCGTCCCAGTACTTC.